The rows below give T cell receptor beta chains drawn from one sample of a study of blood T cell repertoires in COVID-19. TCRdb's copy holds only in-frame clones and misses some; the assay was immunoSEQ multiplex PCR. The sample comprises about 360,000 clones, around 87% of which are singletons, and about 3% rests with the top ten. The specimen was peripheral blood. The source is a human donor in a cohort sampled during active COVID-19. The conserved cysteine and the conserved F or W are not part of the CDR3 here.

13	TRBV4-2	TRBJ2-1	ASSDGAGSYNEQF
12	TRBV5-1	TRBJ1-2	ASSPRDRFYGYT
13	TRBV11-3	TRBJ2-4	ASSLSFAGGYIQY
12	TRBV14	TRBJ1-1	ASSQTGLNTEAF
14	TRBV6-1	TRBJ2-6	ASSGLGGAGANVLT
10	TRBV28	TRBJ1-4	ASSSTDEKLF
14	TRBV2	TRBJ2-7	ASSEVAGGLPGEQY
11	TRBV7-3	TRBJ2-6	ASSFTGANVLT
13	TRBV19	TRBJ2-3	ASRTAGGPTDTQY
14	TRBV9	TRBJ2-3	ASSVGTGSGTDTQY
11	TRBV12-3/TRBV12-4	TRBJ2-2	ASSFLGAGELF
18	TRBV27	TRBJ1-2	ASSLCPSLAGDRPNYGYT
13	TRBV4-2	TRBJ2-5	ASSPIDTRQETQY
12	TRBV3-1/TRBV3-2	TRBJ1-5	ASSSWEKGQPQH
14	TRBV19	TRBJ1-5	ASIPVGAGNNQPQH
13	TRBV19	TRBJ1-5	ASSIVGDSNQPQH
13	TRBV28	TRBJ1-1	ASSSTRRGLAEAF
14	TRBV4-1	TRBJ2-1	ASSQEGRGSYNEQF
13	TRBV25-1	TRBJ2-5	ASSEPGTARETQY
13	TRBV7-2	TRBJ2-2	ASSLQTLSTGELF
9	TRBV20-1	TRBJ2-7	SASGLYEQY
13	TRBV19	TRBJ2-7	ASSIGGGGPYEQY
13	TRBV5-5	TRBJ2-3	ASSRDTPGTDTQY
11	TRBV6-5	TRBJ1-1	ASMDRLNTEAF
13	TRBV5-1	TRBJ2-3	ASSSRVGGTDTQY
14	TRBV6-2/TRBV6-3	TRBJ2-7	ASSPNRPRRSYEQY
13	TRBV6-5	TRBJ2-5	ASSYGVGAGETQY
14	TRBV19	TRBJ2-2	ASSIWVAANTGELF
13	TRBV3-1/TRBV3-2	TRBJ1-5	ASSQVAGGKRPQH
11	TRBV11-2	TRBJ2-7	ASWKSGRHEQY
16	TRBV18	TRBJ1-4	ASSPVKSNGQGNEKLF
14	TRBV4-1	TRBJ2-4	ASSQGLAGAKNIQY
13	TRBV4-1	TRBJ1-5	ASSPGGQGYQPQH
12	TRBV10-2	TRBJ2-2	ASRFGEGEGELF
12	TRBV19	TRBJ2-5	ASSEGTITETQY
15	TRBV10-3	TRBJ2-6	AISGTGSRSGANVLT
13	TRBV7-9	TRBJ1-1	ASSSPAGMNTEAF